Shown below are 5 T cell receptor beta chains from a single sample sequenced in a study of T cell responses to AZD1222 COVID-19 vaccine. Assay: immunoSEQ multiplex PCR; the TCRdb copy retains only in-frame clones and omits some. The sample includes about 100,000 clones, 88% of them seen just once. The sequencing used peripheral blood, collected on day 0 of AZD1222 vaccination. All receptors derive from an adult in good health.

V gene TRBV7-6 combines with J gene TRBJ2-2; D is ambiguous. Germline V gene lookup returns CDR1 SGHVS and CDR2 FNYEAQ. This CDR3 is built from 15 residues. The ends were cut back, 5 bases at V and 4 bases at J, with 14 bases in the middle. The CDR3 is CASSPADVSTGELFF. CDR3 DNA sequence: TGTGCCAGCAGCCCCGCTGATGTTAGCACCGGGGAGCTGTTTTTT.

This sequence joins TRBV5-1 and TRBJ2-3; 9 bases match TRBD2. The germline V gene has CDR1 SGHRS and CDR2 YFSETQ. Trimming removed 4 bases from V and 3 bases from J; junction bases left unmatched: 6. The CDR3 is made up of 15 amino acids. The CDR3 nucleotides read TGCGCCAGCAGCACTTTAGCGGGAGAAACAGATACGCAGTATTTT. Protein product: CASSTLAGETDTQYF.

This clone has at least ten counts. The chain employs TRBV7-9 and TRBJ2-5; D might be TRBD2 (5 bases). Germline V gene data show CDR1 as SEHNR and CDR2 as FQNEAQ (reference sequence). Trimming removed 8 bases at V and 1 base at J, with 8 bases between. The CDR3 totals 12 residues. CDR3 amino acids: CASRGFQETQYF. The CDR3 DNA follows: TGTGCCAGCCGAGGGTTCCAAGAGACCCAGTACTTC. The full variable domain, in which reference TRBV7-9 and TRBJ2-5 provide the parts outside the CDR3, is DTGVSQNPRHKITKRGQNVTFRCDPISEHNRLYWYRQTLGQGPEFLTYFQNEAQLEKSRLLSDRFSAERPKGSFSTLEIQRTEQGDSAMYLCASRGFQETQYFGPGTRLLVL.

This clone was found a few times. V gene TRBV2 combines with J gene TRBJ2-5; 14 nucleotides agree with TRBD2. V shed 6 bases and J 5 bases; nucleotides not matched to a gene: 5. CDR1 SNHLY and CDR2 FYNNEI come from the germline V gene. The CDR3 sequence is 15 residues long. The CDR3 bases are TGTGCCAGCAGAGGGACTAGCGGGAGTTGGGAGACCCAGTACTTC. As protein: CASRGTSGSWETQYF.

This clone was found once. The chain uses TRBV5-6 and TRBJ2-5; D gene unclear. Germline CDR1 is SGHDT and CDR2 is YYEEEE. This CDR3 is 14 amino acids long. V lost 3 bases and J 1 base, leaving 10 bases between the germline ends. The CDR3 reads CASSSPVAQETQYF. CDR3 DNA sequence: TGTGCCAGCAGCTCTCCCGTCGCCCAAGAGACCCAGTACTTC.